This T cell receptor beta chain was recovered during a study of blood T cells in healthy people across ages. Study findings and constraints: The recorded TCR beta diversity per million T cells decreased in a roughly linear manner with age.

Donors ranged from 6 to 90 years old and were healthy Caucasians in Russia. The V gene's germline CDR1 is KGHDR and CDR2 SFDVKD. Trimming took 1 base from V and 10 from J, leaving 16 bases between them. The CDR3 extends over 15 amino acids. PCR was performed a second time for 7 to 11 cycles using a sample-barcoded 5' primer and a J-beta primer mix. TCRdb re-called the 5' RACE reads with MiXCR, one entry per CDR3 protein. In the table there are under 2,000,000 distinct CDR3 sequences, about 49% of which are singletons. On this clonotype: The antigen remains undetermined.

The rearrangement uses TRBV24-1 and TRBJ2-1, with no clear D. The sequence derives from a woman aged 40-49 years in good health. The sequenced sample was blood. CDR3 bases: TGTGCCACCAGTGATTTAGGCCTTGAGCATCCCGAGCAGTTCTTC. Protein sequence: CATSDLGLEHPEQFF.